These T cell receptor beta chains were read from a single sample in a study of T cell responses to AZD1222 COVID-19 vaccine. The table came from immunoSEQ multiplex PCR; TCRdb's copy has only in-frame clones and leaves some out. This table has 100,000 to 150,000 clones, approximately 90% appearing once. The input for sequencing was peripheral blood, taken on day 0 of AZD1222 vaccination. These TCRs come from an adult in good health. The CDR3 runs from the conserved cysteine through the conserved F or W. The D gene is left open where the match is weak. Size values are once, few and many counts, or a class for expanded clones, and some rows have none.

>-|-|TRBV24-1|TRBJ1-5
CATSDIGFNQPQHF
TGTGCCACCAGTGATATTGGGTTCAATCAGCCCCAGCATTTT
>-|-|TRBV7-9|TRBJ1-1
CASSFQGRNTEAFF
TGTGCCAGCAGCTTTCAGGGGCGGAACACTGAAGCTTTCTTT
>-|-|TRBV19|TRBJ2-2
CASSPRGGGMPGELFF
TGTGCCAGTAGTCCCCGAGGAGGGGGCATGCCCGGGGAGCTGTTTTTT
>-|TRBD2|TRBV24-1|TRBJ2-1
CATSALGLAGYNEQFF
TGTGCCACCAGTGCATTAGGACTAGCGGGATACAATGAGCAGTTCTTC
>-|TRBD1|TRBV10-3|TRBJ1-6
CAIRGDRDGNSPLHF
TGTGCCATCAGGGGGGACAGGGACGGGAATTCACCCCTCCACTTT
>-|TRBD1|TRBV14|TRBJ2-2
CASSPWDRRPGGELFF
TGTGCCAGCAGCCCCTGGGACAGGAGGCCAGGGGGGGAGCTGTTTTTT
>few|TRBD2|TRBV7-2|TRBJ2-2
CASSLWTSGGASSGELFF
TGTGCCAGCAGCCTCTGGACTAGCGGGGGGGCCTCTAGCGGGGAGCTGTTTTTT
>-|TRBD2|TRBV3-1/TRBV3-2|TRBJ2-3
CASSPGVGGSNTDTQYF
TGTGCCAGCAGCCCCGGAGTTGGCGGGAGCAACACAGATACGCAGTATTTT
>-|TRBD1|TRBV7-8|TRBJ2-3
CASSTPDRAIHTDTQYF
TGTGCCAGCAGCACCCCCGACAGGGCCATCCACACAGATACGCAGTATTTT
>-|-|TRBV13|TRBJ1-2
CASSLGQGANNYGYTF
TGTGCCAGCAGCTTAGGGCAGGGCGCGAATAACTATGGCTACACCTTC
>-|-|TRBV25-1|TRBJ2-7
CASSDLKGPFYEQYF
TGTGCCAGCAGTGATCTCAAGGGGCCTTTCTACGAGCAGTACTTC
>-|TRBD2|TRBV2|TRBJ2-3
CASSESVWASGHLGTDTQYF
TGTGCCAGCAGTGAAAGCGTGTGGGCTAGCGGGCACCTAGGCACAGATACGCAGTATTTT
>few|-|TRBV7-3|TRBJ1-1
CASSLVGMNTEAFF
TGTGCCAGCTCCCTGGTGGGAATGAACACTGAAGCTTTCTTT
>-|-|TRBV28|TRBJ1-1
CASSIGDRSTEAFF
TGTGCCAGCAGTATCGGGGATCGGAGCACTGAAGCTTTCTTT
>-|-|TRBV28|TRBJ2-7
CASRDGAYEQYF
TGTGCCAGCCGGGACGGAGCCTACGAGCAGTACTTC
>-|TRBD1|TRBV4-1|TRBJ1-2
CASSQEGTGNYGYTF
TGCGCCAGCAGCCAAGAGGGGACAGGGAACTATGGCTACACCTTC
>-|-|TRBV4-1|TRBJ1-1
CASSQDPGLPLNTEAFF
TGCGCCAGCAGCCAAGACCCGGGACTCCCACTGAACACTGAAGCTTTCTTT
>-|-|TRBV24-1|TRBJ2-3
CATNDASTDTQYF
TGTGCCACCAACGACGCTAGCACAGATACGCAGTATTTT
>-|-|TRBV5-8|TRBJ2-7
CASILLPGSSYEQYF
TGTGCCAGCATTCTGCTACCGGGGAGCTCCTACGAGCAGTACTTC
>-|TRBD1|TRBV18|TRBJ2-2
CASSPPGTEGTGELFF
TGTGCCAGCTCACCACCCGGGACAGAAGGCACCGGGGAGCTGTTTTTT
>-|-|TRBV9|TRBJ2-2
CASTPGPSPKAGELFF
TGTGCCAGCACCCCCGGACCGTCTCCCAAAGCCGGGGAGCTGTTTTTT
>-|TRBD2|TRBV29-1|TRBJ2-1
CSVEASGYPEQFF
TGCAGCGTTGAAGCTAGCGGCTACCCCGAGCAGTTCTTC
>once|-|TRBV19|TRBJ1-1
CASTDGPNTEAFF
TGTGCCAGTACTGACGGGCCGAACACTGAAGCTTTCTTT
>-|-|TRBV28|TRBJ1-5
CASGSGPQHF
TGTGCCAGCGGCTCCGGGCCCCAGCATTTT
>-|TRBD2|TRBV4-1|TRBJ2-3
CASSRRTTSGTDTQYF
TGCGCCAGCAGCCGAAGAACTACTAGCGGCACAGATACGCAGTATTTT
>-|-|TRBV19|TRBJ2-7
CASSIRDTPKYEQYF
TGTGCCAGTAGTATAAGGGACACGCCTAAATACGAGCAGTACTTC
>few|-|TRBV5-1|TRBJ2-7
CASGTSYEQYF
TGCGCCAGCGGAACCAGCTACGAGCAGTACTTC
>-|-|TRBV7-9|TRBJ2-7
CASSLAAGQKEQYF
TGTGCCAGCAGCTTAGCTGCGGGACAGAAAGAGCAGTACTTC
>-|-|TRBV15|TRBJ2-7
CATSRSSGFYEQYF
TGTGCCACCAGCAGATCATCCGGTTTCTATGAGCAGTACTTC
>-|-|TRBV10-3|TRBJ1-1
CAITMGRGGDTEAFF
TGTGCCATCACCATGGGGAGGGGTGGGGACACTGAAGCTTTCTTT
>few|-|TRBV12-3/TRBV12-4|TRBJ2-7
CASSLQPYEQYF
TGTGCCAGCAGTTTACAGCCCTACGAGCAGTACTTC
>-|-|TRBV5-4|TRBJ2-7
CASSPGPSYEQYF
TGTGCCAGCAGCCCGGGCCCCTCCTACGAGCAGTACTTC
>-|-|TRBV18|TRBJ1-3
CASSPPNEGNTIYF
TGTGCCAGCTCACCACCTAACGAAGGAAACACCATATATTTT
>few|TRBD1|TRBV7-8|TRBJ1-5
CASSLGTGGTFPQHF
TGTGCCAGCAGCTTAGGGACAGGGGGGACTTTTCCCCAGCATTTT
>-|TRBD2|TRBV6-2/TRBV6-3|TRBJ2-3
CASSSRGYTDTQYF
TGTGCCAGCAGTTCGCGGGGGTACACAGATACGCAGTATTTT
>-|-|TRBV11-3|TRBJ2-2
CASSLLGGELFF
TGTGCCAGCAGCCTCCTGGGCGGGGAGCTGTTTTTT
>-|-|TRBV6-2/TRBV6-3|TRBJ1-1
CASSRVRAEAFF
TGTGCCAGCAGCCGGGTGCGGGCTGAAGCTTTCTTT
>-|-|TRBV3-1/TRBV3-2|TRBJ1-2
CASSQGGTVNGYTF
TGTGCCAGCAGCCAAGGGGGGACGGTTAATGGCTACACCTTC
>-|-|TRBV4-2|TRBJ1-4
CASSQDGSRDGEKLFF
TGTGCCAGCAGCCAAGATGGGTCCAGGGACGGGGAAAAACTGTTTTTT
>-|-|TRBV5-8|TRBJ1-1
CASEGQSNTEAFF
TGTGCCAGCGAGGGGCAATCGAACACTGAAGCTTTCTTT
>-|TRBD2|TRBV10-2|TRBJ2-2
CASRGSSGRNTGELFF
TGCGCCAGCAGAGGTTCTAGCGGGAGGAACACCGGGGAGCTGTTTTTT
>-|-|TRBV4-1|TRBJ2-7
CASSQVEGISEQYF
TGCGCCAGCAGCCAAGTGGAAGGTATATCCGAGCAGTACTTC
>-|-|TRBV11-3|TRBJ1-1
CASSLSRELTEAFF
TGTGCCAGCAGCTTGAGCAGGGAGCTCACTGAAGCTTTCTTT
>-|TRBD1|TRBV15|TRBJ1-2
CATSVSTGGFNRVYGYTF
TGTGCCACCAGCGTTTCCACAGGGGGCTTTAACCGGGTCTATGGCTACACCTTC
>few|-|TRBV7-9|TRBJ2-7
CASSYMDSSYEQYF
TGTGCCAGCAGCTACATGGACAGTTCCTACGAGCAGTACTTC
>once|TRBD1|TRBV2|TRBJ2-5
CASSLPTGTLQETQYF
TGTGCCAGCAGCCTACCGACAGGGACCCTTCAAGAGACCCAGTACTTC